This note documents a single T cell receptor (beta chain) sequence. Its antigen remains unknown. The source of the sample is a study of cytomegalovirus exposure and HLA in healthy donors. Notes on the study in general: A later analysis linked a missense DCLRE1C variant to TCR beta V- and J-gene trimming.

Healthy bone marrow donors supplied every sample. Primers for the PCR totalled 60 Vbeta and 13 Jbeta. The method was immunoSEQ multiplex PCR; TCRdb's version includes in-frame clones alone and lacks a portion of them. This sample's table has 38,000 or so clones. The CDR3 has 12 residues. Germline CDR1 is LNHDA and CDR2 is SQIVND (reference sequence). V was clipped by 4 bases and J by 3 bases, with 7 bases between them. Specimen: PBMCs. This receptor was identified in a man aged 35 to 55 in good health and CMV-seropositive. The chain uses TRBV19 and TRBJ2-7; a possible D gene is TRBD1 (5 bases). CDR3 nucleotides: TGTGCCAGTAGTACGGACATCTACGAGCAGTACTTC. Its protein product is CASSTDIYEQYF.